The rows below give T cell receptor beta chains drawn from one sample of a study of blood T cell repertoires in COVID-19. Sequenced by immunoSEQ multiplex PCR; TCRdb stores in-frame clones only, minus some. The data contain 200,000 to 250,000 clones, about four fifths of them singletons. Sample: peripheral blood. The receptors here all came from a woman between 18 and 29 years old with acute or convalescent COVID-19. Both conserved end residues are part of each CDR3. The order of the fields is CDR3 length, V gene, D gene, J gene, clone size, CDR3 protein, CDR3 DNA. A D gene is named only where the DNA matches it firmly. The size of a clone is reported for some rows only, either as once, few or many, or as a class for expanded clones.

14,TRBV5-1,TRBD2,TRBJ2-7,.,CASSLGGTSDEQYF,TGCGCCAGCAGCTTGGGCGGGACTAGCGACGAGCAGTACTTC
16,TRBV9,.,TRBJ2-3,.,CASSGRTATNTDTQYF,TGTGCCAGCAGCGGTAGGACTGCAACTAACACAGATACGCAGTATTTT
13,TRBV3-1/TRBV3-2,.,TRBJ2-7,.,CASSRTGRYEQYF,TGTGCCAGCAGTCGCACAGGGCGCTACGAGCAGTACTTC
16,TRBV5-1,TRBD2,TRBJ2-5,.,CASSLVGTSFSETQYF,TGCGCCAGCAGCTTGGTCGGGACTAGCTTTTCAGAGACCCAGTACTTC
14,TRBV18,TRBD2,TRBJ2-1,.,CASSLLAGNNEQFF,TGTGCCAGCTCACTACTAGCGGGTAACAATGAGCAGTTCTTC
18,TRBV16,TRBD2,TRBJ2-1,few,CASSQFGTSGRRGNEQFF,TGTGCCAGCAGCCAATTTGGGACTAGCGGGAGAAGAGGGAATGAGCAGTTCTTC
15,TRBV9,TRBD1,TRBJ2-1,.,CASSAQAGQGHEQFF,TGTGCCAGCAGCGCCCAAGCGGGACAGGGCCATGAGCAGTTCTTC
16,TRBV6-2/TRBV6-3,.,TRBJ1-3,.,CASSLQDTTFGNTIYF,TGTGCCAGCAGTTTACAGGATACCACGTTCGGAAACACCATATATTTT
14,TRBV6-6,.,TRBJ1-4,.,CASSRGGGGEKLFF,TGTGCCAGCAGTCGCGGAGGCGGAGGGGAAAAACTGTTTTTT
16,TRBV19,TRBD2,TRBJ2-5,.,CASSVQSGRGGETQYF,TGTGCCAGTAGTGTGCAAAGCGGGAGAGGTGGAGAGACCCAGTACTTC
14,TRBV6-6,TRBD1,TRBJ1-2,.,CASSYWDSEGGYTF,TGTGCCAGCAGTTACTGGGACAGTGAAGGCGGCTACACCTTC
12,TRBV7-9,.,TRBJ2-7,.,CASSPFHYEQYF,TGTGCCAGCAGCCCATTTCACTACGAGCAGTACTTC
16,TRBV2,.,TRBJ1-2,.,CASSEALRGSVWGYTF,TGTGCCAGCAGTGAAGCGCTTCGGGGGTCGGTTTGGGGCTACACCTTC
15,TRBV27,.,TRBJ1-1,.,CASSLLSKWNTEAFF,TGTGCCAGCAGTTTGTTAAGCAAGTGGAACACTGAAGCTTTCTTT
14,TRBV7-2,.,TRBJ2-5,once,CASSLRGTQETQYF,TGTGCCAGCAGCTTACGGGGGACCCAAGAGACCCAGTACTTC
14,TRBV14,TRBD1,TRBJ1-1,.,CASSFGQGNPEAFF,TGTGCCAGCAGTTTTGGACAGGGAAACCCTGAAGCTTTCTTT
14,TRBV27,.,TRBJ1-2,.,CASSIQPGNYGYTF,TGTGCCAGCAGCATCCAGCCAGGGAACTATGGCTACACCTTC
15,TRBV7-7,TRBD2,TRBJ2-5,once,CASSYRTSEQETQYF,TGTGCTAGCAGCTATAGGACTAGCGAACAAGAGACCCAGTACTTC
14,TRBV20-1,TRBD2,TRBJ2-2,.,CSASSGRATGELFF,TGCAGTGCTAGTAGCGGGAGGGCTACCGGGGAGCTGTTTTTT
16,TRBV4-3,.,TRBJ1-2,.,CASSQDTEQGFYGYTF,TGCGCCAGCAGCCAAGACACTGAACAGGGATTCTATGGCTACACCTTC
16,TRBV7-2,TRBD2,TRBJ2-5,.,CASSLVGLGTKETQYF,TGTGCCAGCAGCTTAGTAGGACTAGGAACCAAAGAGACCCAGTACTTC
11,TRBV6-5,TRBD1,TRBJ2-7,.,CASTGGHEQYF,TGTGCCAGCACAGGGGGCCACGAGCAGTACTTC
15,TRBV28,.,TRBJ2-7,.,CASSSHVAGSYEQYF,TGTGCCAGCAGTTCGCACGTGGCAGGCTCCTACGAGCAGTACTTC
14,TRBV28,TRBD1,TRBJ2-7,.,CASRAPGQGGEQYF,TGTGCCAGCAGAGCCCCGGGACAGGGGGGCGAGCAGTACTTC
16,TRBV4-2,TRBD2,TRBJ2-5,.,CASSRTSGSGQETQYF,TGTGCCAGCAGCCGCACTAGCGGGAGTGGACAAGAGACCCAGTACTTC
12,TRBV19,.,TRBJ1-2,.,CASSGENYGYTF,TGTGCCAGTAGCGGGGAAAACTATGGCTACACCTTC
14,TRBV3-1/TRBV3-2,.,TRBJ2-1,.,CASSQVTGSHEQFF,TGTGCCAGCAGCCAAGTTACGGGTTCCCATGAGCAGTTCTTC
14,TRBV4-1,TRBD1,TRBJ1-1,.,CASSRGQVNTEAFF,TGCGCCAGCAGCCGGGGACAGGTGAACACTGAAGCTTTCTTT
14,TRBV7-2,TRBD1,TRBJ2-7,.,CASSPWTGRYEQYF,TGTGCCAGCAGCCCCTGGACAGGGAGGTACGAGCAGTACTTC
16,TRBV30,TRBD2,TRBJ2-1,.,CACDTSGTSGNNEQFF,TGTGCCTGCGACACGTCAGGGACTAGCGGTAACAATGAGCAGTTCTTC
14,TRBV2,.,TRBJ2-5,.,CARGAKGIEETQYF,TGTGCCAGGGGGGCCAAGGGGATAGAAGAGACCCAGTACTTC
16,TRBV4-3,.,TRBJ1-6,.,CASSQDATVVNSPLHF,TGCGCCAGCAGCCAAGACGCGACAGTGGTTAATTCACCCCTCCACTTT
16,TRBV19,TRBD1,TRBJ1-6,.,CASSPSWTGPGSPLHF,TGTGCCAGTAGTCCATCGTGGACAGGCCCAGGTTCACCCCTCCACTTT
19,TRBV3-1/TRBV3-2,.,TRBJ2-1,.,CASDAGRSRGRGSYNEQFF,TGTGCCAGCGACGCGGGGAGGAGTCGGGGGAGGGGGTCCTACAATGAGCAGTTCTTC
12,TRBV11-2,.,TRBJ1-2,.,CASSLGGDGYTF,TGTGCCAGCAGCTTAGGGGGGGATGGCTACACCTTC
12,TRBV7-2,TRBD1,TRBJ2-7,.,CASSKQGYEQYF,TGTGCCAGCAGCAAACAGGGGTACGAGCAGTACTTC
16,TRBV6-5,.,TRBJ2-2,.,CASSSSRDSVTGELFF,TGTGCCAGCAGTTCGTCTCGGGACTCGGTCACCGGGGAGCTGTTTTTT
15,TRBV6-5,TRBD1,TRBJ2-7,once,CASSWDRPPPYEQYF,TGTGCCAGCAGTTGGGACAGACCCCCGCCCTACGAGCAGTACTTC
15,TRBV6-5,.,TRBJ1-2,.,CASRGEAVGNYGYTF,TGTGCCAGCAGAGGGGAGGCAGTGGGGAACTATGGCTACACCTTC
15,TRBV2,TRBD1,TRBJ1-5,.,CASREDRDSNQPQHF,TGTGCCAGCAGAGAAGACAGGGATAGCAATCAGCCCCAGCATTTT
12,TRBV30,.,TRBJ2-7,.,CAWSVSRYEQYF,TGTGCCTGGAGTGTTTCTCGCTACGAGCAGTACTTC
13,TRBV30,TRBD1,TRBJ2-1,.,CAWNPTGVNEQFF,TGTGCCTGGAACCCGACAGGGGTCAATGAGCAGTTCTTC
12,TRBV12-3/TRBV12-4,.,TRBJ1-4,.,CASSNQGEKLFF,TGTGCCAGCAGTAACCAGGGTGAAAAACTGTTTTTT
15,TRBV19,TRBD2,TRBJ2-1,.,CASSIASGTYNEQFF,TGTGCCAGTAGTATCGCCAGCGGGACCTACAATGAGCAGTTCTTC
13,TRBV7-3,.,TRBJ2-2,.,CASSLLAPGELFF,TGTGCCAGCAGCTTATTAGCCCCCGGGGAGCTGTTTTTT
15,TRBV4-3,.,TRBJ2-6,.,CASSQAGRGANVLTF,TGCGCCAGCAGCCAAGCAGGGCGCGGGGCCAACGTCCTGACTTTC
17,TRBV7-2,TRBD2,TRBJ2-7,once,CASSRRSGTSAVYEQYF,TGTGCCAGCAGCCGTCGATCAGGGACTAGCGCTGTCTACGAGCAGTACTTC
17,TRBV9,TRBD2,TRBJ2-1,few,CASSVAPASGSYNEQFF,TGTGCCAGCAGCGTAGCTCCGGCTAGCGGGTCCTACAATGAGCAGTTCTTC
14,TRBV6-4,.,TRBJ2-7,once,CASRLPRASYEQYF,TGTGCCAGCAGACTTCCCCGTGCTTCCTACGAGCAGTACTTC
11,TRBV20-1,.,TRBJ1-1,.,CSPTGTREAFF,TGCAGTCCAACAGGGACTAGGGAAGCTTTCTTT
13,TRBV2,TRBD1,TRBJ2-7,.,CASSEGGRYEQYF,TGTGCCAGCAGCGAAGGGGGCCGCTACGAGCAGTACTTC
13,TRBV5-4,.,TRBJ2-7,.,CASSWAGAYEQYF,TGTGCCAGCAGCTGGGCAGGGGCCTACGAGCAGTACTTC
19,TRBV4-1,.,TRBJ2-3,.,CASSQDRFGGGSRVDTQYF,TGCGCCAGCAGCCAAGACCGGTTCGGGGGAGGCTCCCGTGTAGATACGCAGTATTTT
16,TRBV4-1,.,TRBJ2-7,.,CASSQDEPLALYEQYF,TGCGCCAGCAGCCAAGACGAGCCCCTAGCGCTCTACGAGCAGTACTTC
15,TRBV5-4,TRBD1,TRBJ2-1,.,CASSRQGLGYNEQFF,TGTGCCAGCAGCCGACAGGGTTTGGGCTACAATGAGCAGTTCTTC
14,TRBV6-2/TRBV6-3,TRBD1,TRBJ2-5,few,CASSLGTEEETQYF,TGTGCCAGCAGTCTCGGGACAGAGGAAGAGACCCAGTACTTC
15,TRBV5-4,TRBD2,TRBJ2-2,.,CASSWAGVDTGELFF,TGTGCCAGCAGCTGGGCGGGAGTAGATACCGGGGAGCTGTTTTTT
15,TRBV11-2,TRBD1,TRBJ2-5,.,CASRITGGGGETQYF,TGTGCCAGCAGGATTACAGGGGGCGGTGGAGAGACCCAGTACTTC